The 3 T cell receptor beta chains presented below share a single source sample, sequenced in a study of T cells after posttransplantation cyclophosphamide. Method: immunoSEQ multiplex PCR; TCRdb's copy keeps in-frame clones and lacks some. The repertoire holds 25,000 to 40,000 clones, with around nine tenths as singletons. The naive gate required viable CD3+CD4+ or CD3+CD8+ cells with CCR7+CD45RA+CD45RO-CD95-CD27+CD28+ phenotype. Sequenced material: naive CD4+ T cells sorted from blood. Receptor source: a young man in good health and a related stem cell transplant donor.

V gene TRBV28 combines with J gene TRBJ1-1; 9 positions agree with TRBD1. Trimming removed 5 bases from V and 9 bases from J; junction bases left unmatched: 4. The CDR3 extends over 12 amino acids. CDR1 MDHEN and CDR2 SYDVKM come from the germline V gene. The DNA for the CDR3 is TGTGCCAGCAGTATAACAGGGGGCAAAGCTTTCTTT. This encodes CASSITGGKAFF.

The chain recombines TRBV29-1 with TRBJ1-2; no reliable D call. Looked up from germline, CDR1 is SQVTM and CDR2 is ANQGSEA. This CDR3 contains 12 residues. Trimming stripped 3 bases from V and 8 bases from J, with 13 bases between. This CDR3 reads CSVERVVGGYTF. The CDR3 DNA follows: TGCAGCGTTGAGAGGGTAGTTGGAGGCTACACCTTC.

This chain links TRBV7-3 with TRBJ2-1; 8 positions match TRBD2. V shed 5 bases, J shed 5 bases, and the junction held 8 bases outside the gene matches. Germline assignment: CDR1 SGHTA and CDR2 FQGTGA. CDR3 size: 15 residues. CDR3 region: CASSRPGLGNNEQFF. DNA for the CDR3: TGTGCCAGCAGCCGACCGGGACTAGGAAACAATGAGCAGTTCTTC.